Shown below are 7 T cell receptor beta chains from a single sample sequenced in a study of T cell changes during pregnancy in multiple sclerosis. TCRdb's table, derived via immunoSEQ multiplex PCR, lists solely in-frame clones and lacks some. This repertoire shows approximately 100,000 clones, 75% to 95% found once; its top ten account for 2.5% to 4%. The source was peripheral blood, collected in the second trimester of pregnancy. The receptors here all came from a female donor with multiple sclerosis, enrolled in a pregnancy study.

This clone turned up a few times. CDR3: CASSLGGSNPGELFF. CDR3 bases: TGTGCCAGCAGTTTAGGCGGGAGTAACCCCGGGGAGCTGTTTTTT. V and J are TRBV28 and TRBJ2-2; 7 nucleotides match TRBD2. V lost 2 bases, J lost 6 bases, and 6 bases stayed unmatched. The CDR3 is 15 amino acids. Germline CDR1 MDHEN, CDR2 SYDVKM. The whole variable domain, filled in from reference TRBV28 and TRBJ2-2, reads DVKVTQSSRYLVKRTGEKVFLECVQDMDHENMFWYRQDPGLGLRLIYFSYDVKMKEKGDIPEGYSVSREKKERFSLILESASTNQTSMYLCASSLGGSNPGELFFGEGSRLTVL.

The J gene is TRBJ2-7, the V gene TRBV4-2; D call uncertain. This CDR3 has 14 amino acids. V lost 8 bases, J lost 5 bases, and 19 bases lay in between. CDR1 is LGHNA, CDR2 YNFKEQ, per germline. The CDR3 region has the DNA TGTGCCAGCGCGTCTTCGAGCCTTTTCCACGAGCAGTACTTC. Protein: CASASSSLFHEQYF.

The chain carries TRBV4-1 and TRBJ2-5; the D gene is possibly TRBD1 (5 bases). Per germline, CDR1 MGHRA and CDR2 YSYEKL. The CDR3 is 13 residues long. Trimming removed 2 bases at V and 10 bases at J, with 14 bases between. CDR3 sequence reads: CASSQLVGESQYF. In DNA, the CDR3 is TGCGCCAGCAGCCAACTTGTAGGGGAAAGCCAGTACTTC.

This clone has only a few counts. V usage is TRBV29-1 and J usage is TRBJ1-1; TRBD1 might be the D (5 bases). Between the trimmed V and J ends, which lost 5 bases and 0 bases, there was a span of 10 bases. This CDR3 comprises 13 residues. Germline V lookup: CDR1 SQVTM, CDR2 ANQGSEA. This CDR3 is CSVQEGMNTEAFF. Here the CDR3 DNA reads TGCAGCGTTCAGGAGGGGATGAACACTGAAGCTTTCTTT.

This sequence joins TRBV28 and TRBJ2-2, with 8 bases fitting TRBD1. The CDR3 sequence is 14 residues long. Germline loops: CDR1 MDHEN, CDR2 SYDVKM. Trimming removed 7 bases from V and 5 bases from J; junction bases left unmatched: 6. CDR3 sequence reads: CASTRTGWTGELFF. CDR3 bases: TGTGCCAGCACAAGGACAGGGTGGACCGGGGAGCTGTTTTTT.

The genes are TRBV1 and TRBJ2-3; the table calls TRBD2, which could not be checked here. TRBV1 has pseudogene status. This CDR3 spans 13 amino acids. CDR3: CTRRTSGEDTQYF. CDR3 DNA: TGCACCAGACGGACTAGCGGGGAAGATACGCAGTATTTT.

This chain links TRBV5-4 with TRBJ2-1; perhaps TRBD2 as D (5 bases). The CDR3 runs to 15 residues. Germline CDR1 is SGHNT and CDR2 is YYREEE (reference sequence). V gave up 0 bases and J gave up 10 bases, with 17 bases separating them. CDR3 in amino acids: CASSLAYQRIDEQFF. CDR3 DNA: TGTGCCAGCAGCTTGGCCTACCAGCGGATCGACGAGCAGTTCTTC.